The TCR beta chain described here comes from a study of blood T cell repertoires in COVID-19. This CDR3 has 15 amino acids. The V gene's germline CDR1 is MDHEN and CDR2 SYDVKM. With 6 bases removed from V and 1 base from J, the gap between germline ends came to 15 bases. Clinical histories supplied by participants themselves formed the basis of cohort assignment. Recovered status applied to Cohort 3 donors who had two consecutive negative PCRs. It also applied to those with clearance or with symptom resolution. Per the original methods: Estimation of nucleated cell counts relied on the amplification of reference gene primers. Here immunoSEQ multiplex PCR was the method, and the copy in TCRdb shows in-frame clones only, minus some. V and J calls plus clone size are reproduced from that table; the DNA served to infer D and trimming. The sample includes 150,000 to 250,000 clones, 80% to 90% of them seen just once.

The TCR was taken from a man aged 35-49 years who had recovered from COVID-19. The chain employs TRBV28 and TRBJ1-2, with D unclear. Sequences were obtained from PBMCs or T cells enriched from blood (not recorded which). The CDR3 sequence is CASSSLRRFNYGYTF. DNA of the CDR3: TGTGCCAGCAGCTCCCTGAGGAGATTTAACTATGGCTACACCTTC.